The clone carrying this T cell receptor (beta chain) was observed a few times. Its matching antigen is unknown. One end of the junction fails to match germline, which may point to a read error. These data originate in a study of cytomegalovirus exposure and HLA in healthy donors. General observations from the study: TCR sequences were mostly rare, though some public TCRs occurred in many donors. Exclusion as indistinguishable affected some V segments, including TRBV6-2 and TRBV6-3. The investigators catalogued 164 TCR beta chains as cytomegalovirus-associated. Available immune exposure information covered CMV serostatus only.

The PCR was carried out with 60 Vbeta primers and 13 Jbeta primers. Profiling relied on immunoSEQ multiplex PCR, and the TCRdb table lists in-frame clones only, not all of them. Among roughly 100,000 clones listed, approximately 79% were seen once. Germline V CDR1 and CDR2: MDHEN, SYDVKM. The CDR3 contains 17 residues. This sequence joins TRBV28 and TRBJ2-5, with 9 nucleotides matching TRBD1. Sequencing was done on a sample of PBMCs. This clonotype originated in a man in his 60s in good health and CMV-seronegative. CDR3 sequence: CASSPQLTGGFKEAQYF. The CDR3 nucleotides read TGTGCCAGCAGTCCCCAACTGACAGGGGGATTTAAAGAGGCCCAGTACTTC.